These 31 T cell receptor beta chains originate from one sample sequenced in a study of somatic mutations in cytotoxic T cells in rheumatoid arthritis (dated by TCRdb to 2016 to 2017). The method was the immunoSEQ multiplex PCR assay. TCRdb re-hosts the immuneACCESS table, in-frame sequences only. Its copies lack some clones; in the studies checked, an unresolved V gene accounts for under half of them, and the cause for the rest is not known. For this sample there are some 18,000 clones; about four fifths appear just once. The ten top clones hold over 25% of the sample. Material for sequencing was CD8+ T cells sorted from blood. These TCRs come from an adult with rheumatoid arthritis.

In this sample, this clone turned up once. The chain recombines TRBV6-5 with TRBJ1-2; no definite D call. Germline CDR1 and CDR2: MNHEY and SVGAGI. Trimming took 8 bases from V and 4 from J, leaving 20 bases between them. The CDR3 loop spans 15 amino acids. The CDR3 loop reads CASGSTLGHGYGYTF. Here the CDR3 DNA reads TGTGCCAGCGGGAGTACCCTCGGGCACGGCTATGGCTACACCTTC.

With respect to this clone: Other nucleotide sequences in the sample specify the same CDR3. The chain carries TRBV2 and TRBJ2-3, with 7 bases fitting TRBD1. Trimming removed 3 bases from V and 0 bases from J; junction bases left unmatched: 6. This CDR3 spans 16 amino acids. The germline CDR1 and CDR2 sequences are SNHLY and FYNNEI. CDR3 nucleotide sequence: TGTGCCAGCAGTGAGCTGGCAGGGGGTAGCACAGATACGCAGTATTTT. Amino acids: CASSELAGGSTDTQYF.

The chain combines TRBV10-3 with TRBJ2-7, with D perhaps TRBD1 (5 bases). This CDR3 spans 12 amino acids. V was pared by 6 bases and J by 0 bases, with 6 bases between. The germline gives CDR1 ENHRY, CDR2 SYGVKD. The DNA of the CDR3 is TGTGCCATCAGCGACAGCTCCTACGAGCAGTACTTC. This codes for CAISDSSYEQYF.

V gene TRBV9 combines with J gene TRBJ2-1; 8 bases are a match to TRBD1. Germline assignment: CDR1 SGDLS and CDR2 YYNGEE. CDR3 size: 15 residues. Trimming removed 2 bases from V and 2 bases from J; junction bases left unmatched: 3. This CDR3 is CASSVGTGTYNEQFF. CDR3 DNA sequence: TGTGCCAGCAGCGTGGGGACAGGTACCTACAATGAGCAGTTCTTC.

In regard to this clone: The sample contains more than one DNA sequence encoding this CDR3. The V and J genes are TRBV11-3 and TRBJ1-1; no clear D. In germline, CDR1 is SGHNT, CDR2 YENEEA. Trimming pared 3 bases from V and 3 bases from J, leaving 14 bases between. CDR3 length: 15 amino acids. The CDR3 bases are TGTGCCAGCAGCTTTGACCCGAATTGGGACACTGAAGCTTTCTTT. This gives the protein CASSFDPNWDTEAFF.

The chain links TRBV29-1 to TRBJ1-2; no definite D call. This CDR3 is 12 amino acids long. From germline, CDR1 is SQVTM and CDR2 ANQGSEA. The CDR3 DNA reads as TGCACCACGAACGGAGTCGACGCTGGCTACACCTTC. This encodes CTTNGVDAGYTF.

The CDR3 coding sequence is TGTGCCAGCGCTCCACCCGGGACAGTGGATAACACTGAAGCTTTCTTT. This encodes CASAPPGTVDNTEAFF. V gene TRBV2 combines with J gene TRBJ1-1; 7 nucleotides line up with TRBD1. Trimming cost V 8 bases and J 2 bases; bases outside gene matches: 14. CDR1 and CDR2 (germline): SNHLY, FYNNEI. CDR3 length: 16 residues.

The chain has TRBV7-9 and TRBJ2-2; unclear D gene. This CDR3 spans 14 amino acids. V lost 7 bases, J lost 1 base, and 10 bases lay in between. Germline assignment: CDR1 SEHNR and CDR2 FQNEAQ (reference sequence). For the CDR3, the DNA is TGTGCCAGCATAGACGGAATGAACACCGGGGAGCTGTTTTTT. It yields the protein CASIDGMNTGELFF.

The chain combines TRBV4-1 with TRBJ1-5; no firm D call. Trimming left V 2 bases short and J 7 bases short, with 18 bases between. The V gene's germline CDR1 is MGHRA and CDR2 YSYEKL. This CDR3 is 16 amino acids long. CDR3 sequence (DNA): TGCGCCAGCAGCCAAACGGAATTGGCCCCCGGACAGCCCCAGCATTTT. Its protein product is CASSQTELAPGQPQHF.

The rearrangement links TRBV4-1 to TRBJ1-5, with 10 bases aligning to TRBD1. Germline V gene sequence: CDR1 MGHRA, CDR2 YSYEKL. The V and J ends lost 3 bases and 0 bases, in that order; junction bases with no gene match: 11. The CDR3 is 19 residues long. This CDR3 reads CASSHLPGQGLYSNQPQHF. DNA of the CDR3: TGCGCCAGCAGCCATCTACCGGGACAGGGGCTATATAGCAATCAGCCCCAGCATTTT.

The CDR3 spells CASSPGTREQFF. The CDR3 DNA reads as TGCGCCAGCAGCCCAGGGACTAGGGAGCAGTTCTTC. The V and J genes are TRBV5-1 and TRBJ2-1, with TRBD2 matching 8 bases. The germline V gene encodes CDR1 SGHRS and CDR2 YFSETQ. J gave up 10 bases and V 4 bases, and 4 bases lay outside the gene matches. The CDR3 extends over 12 amino acids.

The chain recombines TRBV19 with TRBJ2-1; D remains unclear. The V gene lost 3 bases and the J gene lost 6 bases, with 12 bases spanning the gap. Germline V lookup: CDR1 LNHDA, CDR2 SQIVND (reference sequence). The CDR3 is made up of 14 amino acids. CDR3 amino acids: CASSIGRPPNEQFF. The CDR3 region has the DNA TGTGCCAGTAGTATTGGCCGCCCCCCCAATGAGCAGTTCTTC.

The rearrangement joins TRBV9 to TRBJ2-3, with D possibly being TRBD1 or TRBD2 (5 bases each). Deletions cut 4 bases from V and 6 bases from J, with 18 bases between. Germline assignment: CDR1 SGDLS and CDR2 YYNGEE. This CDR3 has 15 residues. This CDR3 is CASSPKGLEGDTQYF. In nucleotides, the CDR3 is TGTGCCAGCAGCCCAAAGGGCCTAGAGGGGGATACGCAGTATTTT.

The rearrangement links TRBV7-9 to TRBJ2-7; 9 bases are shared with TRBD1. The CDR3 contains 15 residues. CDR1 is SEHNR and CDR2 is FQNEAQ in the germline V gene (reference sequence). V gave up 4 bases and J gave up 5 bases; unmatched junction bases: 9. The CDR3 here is CASSYQGQGPDEQYF. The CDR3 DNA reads TGTGCCAGCAGCTACCAGGGACAGGGCCCCGACGAGCAGTACTTC. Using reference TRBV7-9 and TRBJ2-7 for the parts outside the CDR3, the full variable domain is DTGVSQNPRHKITKRGQNVTFRCDPISEHNRLYWYRQTLGQGPEFLTYFQNEAQLEKSRLLSDRFSAERPKGSFSTLEIQRTEQGDSAMYLCASSYQGQGPDEQYFGPGTRLTVT.

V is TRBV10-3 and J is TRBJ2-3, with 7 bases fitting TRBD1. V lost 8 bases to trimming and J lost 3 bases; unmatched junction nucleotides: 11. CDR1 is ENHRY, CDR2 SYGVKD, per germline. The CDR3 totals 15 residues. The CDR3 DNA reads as TGTGCCATCCAAGGGGGCGGAATAGAAACAGATACGCAGTATTTT. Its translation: CAIQGGGIETDTQYF.

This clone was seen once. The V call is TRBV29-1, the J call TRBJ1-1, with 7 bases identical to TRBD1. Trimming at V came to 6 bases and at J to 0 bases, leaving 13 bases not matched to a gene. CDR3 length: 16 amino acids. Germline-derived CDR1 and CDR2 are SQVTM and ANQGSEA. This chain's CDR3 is CSVISPTGQLNTEAFF. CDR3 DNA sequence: TGCAGCGTAATCTCCCCCACGGGACAGTTGAACACTGAAGCTTTCTTT.

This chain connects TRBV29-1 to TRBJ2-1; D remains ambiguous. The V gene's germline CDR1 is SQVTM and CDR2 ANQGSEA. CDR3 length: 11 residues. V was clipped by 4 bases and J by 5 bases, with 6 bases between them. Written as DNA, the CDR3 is TGCAGCGTTGCTGAAAACAATGAGCAGTTCTTC. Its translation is CSVAENNEQFF.

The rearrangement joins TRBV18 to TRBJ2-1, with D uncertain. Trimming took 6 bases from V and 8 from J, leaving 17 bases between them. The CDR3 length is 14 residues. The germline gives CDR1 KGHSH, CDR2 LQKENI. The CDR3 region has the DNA TGTGCCAGCTCCCGACCGGATTCCAGCCATGAGCAGTTCTTC. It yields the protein CASSRPDSSHEQFF.

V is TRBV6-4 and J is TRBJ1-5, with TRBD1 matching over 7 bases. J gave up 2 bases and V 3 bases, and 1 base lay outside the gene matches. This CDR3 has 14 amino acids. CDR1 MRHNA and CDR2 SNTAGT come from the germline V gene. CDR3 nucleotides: TGTGCCAGCAGTGAAGGGGGCGGCAATCAGCCCCAGCATTTT. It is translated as CASSEGGGNQPQHF.

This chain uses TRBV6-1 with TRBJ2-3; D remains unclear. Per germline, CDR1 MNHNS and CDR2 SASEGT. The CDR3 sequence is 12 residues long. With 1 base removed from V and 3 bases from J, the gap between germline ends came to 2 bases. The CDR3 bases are TGTGCCAGCAGTGAAGGTACAGATACGCAGTATTTT. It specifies CASSEGTDTQYF.

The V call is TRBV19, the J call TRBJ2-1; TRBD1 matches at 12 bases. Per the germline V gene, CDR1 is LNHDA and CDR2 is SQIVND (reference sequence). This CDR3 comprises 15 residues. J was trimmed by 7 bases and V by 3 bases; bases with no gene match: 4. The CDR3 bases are TGTGCCAGTAGTATCGGGGACAGGGGGCAAAATGAGCAGTTCTTC. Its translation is CASSIGDRGQNEQFF.

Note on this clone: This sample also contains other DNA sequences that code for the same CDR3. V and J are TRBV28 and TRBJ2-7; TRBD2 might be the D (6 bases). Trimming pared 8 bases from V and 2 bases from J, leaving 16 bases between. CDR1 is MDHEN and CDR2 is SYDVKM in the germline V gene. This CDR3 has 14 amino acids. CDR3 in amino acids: CASGLRDSTYEQYF. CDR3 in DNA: TGTGCCAGCGGACTGCGGGACTCAACCTACGAGCAGTACTTC.

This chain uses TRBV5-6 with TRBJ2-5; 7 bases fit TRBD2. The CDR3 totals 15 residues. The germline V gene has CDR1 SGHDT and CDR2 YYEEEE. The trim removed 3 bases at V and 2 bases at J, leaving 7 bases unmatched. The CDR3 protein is CASSWRPSGQETQYF. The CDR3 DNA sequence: TGTGCCAGCAGCTGGAGGCCTAGCGGACAAGAGACCCAGTACTTC.

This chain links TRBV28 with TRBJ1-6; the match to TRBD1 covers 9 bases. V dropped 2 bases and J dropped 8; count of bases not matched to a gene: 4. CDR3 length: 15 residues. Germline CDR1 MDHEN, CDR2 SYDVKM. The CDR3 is CASSLRGQGYSPLHF. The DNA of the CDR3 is TGTGCCAGCAGTTTAAGGGGACAGGGCTATTCACCCCTCCACTTT.

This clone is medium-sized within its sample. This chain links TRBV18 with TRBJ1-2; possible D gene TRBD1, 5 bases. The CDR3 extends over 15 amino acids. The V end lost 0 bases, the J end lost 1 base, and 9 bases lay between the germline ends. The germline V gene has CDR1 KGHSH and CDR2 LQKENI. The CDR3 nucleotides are TGTGCCAGCTCACCACCGGGGGGATTTAACTATGGCTACACCTTC. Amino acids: CASSPPGGFNYGYTF.

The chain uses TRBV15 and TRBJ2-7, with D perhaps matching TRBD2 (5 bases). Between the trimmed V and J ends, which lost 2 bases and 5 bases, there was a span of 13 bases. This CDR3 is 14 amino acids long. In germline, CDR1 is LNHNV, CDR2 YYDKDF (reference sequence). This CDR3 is CATSRRASEDEQYF. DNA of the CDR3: TGTGCCACCAGCAGACGGGCATCGGAGGACGAGCAGTACTTC.

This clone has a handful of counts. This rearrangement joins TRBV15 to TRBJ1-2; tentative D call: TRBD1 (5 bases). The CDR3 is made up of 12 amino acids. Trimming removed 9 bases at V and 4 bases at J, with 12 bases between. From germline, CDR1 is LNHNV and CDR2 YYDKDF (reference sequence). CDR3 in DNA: TGTGCCACTCTTTCCCAGGGCTATGGCTACACCTTC. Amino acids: CATLSQGYGYTF.

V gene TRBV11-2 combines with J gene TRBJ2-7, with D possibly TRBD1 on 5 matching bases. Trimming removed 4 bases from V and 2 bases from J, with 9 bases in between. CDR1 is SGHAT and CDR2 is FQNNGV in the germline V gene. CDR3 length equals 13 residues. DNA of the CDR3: TGTGCCAGCAGCTCAACAGGAGCCTACGAGCAGTACTTC. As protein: CASSSTGAYEQYF.

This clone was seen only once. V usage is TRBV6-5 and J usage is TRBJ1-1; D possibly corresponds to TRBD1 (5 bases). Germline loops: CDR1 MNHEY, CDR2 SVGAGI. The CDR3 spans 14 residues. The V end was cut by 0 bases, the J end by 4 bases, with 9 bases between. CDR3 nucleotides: TGTGCCAGCAGTTACTCGACCCAGGGCACTGAAGCTTTCTTT. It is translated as CASSYSTQGTEAFF.

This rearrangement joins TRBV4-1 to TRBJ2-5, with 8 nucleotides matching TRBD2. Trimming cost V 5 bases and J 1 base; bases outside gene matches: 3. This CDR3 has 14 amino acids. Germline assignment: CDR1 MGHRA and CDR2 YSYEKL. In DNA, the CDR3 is TGCGCCAGCAGCAATCGGGGGGGCCAAGAGACCCAGTACTTC. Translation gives CASSNRGGQETQYF.

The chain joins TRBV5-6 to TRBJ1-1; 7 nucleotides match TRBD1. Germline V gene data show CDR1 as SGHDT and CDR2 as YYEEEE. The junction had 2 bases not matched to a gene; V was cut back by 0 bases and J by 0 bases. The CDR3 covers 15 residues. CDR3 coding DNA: TGTGCCAGCAGCTTGGCGGACAGGATGAACACTGAAGCTTTCTTT. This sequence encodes CASSLADRMNTEAFF.